The clone carrying this T cell receptor beta chain was recorded many times. The antigen remains undetermined. This entry is derived from a study of metastatic and nonmetastatic thyroid tumors. Turning to the study itself: Malignant and benign thyroid patients had repertoires compared in peripheral blood and tumor or nodule tissue. Study-level results: Malignant thyroid tumors reportedly had TCR beta diversity that was significantly higher than in benign nodules, in blood and tumor.

Germline CDR1 and CDR2: DFQATT and SNEGSKA (reference sequence). CDR3 length equals 17 residues. V lost 3 bases to trimming and J lost 7 bases; unmatched junction nucleotides: 16. Authors' analysis steps: The distant-metastasis classifier for papillary thyroid cancer was built from CDR3 differences across clinicopathological groups. TCRdb re-called clones from the PCR reads using MiXCR. The V and J calls come from TCRdb's annotation, not from the publication. The sample contains some 86,000 clones, 12% of which appear only once. Not a single patient had been given any form of treatment at any point before undergoing thyroid surgery.

This chain links TRBV20-1 with TRBJ2-1, with 9 bases identical to TRBD1. The sequencing input was tumor tissue. This TCR derives from a female donor with papillary thyroid cancer or a benign thyroid nodule (not recorded which). Some clones in this sample may be carry-over from other donors' samples. CDR3 loop: CSASRNFLDRGKNEQFF. Here the CDR3 DNA reads TGCAGTGCTAGTCGGAACTTCCTTGACAGGGGGAAAAATGAGCAGTTCTTC.